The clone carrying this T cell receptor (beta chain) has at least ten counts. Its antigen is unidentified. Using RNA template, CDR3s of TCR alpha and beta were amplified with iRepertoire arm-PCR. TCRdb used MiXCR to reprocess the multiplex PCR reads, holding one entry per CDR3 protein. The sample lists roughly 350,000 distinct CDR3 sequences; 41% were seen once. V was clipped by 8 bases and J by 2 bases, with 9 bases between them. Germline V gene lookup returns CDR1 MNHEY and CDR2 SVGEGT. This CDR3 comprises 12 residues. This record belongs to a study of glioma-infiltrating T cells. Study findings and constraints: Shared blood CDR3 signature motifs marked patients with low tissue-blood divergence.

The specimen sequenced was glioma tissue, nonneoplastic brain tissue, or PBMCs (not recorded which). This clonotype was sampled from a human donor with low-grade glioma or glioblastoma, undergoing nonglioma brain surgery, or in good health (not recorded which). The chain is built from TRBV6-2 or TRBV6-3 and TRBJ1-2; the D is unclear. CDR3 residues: CASRRGNYGYTF. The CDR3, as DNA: TGTGCCAGCCGGAGAGGGAACTATGGCTACACCTTC.